This T cell receptor beta chain was observed in a study of OX40 agonist ivuxolimab in advanced cancers. Study-wide background: The study enrolled dose-escalation patients with hepatocellular carcinoma, melanoma, renal cell or head and neck cancer. A mean age of approximately 60 years, range roughly 20 to 90, was recorded, and more than 80% were male.

The study's findings and limits: In the expanded peripheral T cells, antigen specificity was never determined. Also present in some nonresponders was a low level of normalized T-cell clonal expansion.

Details on this clone: No antigen is known for it.

Trimming left V 3 bases short and J 7 bases short, with 10 bases between. The CDR3 runs to 12 residues. Germline assignment: CDR1 SQVTM and CDR2 ANQGSEA. Some clones are missing from TCRdb's copy, which holds only in-frame ones; the method was immunoSEQ multiplex PCR. The table lists around 40,000 clones, approximately 76% of them singletons. The rearrangement links TRBV29-1 to TRBJ2-1; D ambiguous. The source material was CD4+ or CD8+ T cells sorted from blood, sampled in a trial of the OX40 agonist ivuxolimab. This clonotype was obtained from an adult with an advanced solid tumor such as melanoma, head and neck, liver or kidney cancer. This chain's CDR3 is CSVDKGSNEQFF. The CDR3 DNA follows: TGCAGCGTTGATAAGGGCAGTAATGAGCAGTTCTTC.